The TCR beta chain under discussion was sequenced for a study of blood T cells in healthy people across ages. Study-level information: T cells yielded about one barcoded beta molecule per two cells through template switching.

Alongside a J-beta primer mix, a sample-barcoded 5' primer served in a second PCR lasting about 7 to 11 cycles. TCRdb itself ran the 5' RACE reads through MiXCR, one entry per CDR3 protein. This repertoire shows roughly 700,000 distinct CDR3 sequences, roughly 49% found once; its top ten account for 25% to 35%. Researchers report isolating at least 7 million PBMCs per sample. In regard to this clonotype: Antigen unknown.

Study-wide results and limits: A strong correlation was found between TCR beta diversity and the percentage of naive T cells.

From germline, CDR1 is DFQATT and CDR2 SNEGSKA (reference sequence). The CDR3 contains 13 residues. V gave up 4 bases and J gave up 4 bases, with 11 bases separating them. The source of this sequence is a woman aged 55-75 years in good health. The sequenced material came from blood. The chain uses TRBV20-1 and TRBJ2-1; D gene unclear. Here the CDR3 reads CSAIETEYNEQFF. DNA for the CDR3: TGCAGTGCTATAGAGACTGAGTACAATGAGCAGTTCTTC.